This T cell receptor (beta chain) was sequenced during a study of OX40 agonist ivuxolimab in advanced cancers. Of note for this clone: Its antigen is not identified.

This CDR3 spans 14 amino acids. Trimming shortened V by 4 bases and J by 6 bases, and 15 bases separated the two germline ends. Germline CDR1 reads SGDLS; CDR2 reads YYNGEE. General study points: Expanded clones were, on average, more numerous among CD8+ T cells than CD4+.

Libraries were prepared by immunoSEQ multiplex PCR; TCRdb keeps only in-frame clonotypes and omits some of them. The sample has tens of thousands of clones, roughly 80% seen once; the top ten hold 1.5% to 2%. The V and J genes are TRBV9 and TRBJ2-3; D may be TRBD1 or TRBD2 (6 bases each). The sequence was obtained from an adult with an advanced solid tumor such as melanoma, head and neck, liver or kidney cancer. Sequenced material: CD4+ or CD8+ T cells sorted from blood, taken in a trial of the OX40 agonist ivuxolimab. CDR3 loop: CASSRGGIADTQYF. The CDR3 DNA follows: TGTGCCAGCAGCAGAGGGGGGATCGCCGATACGCAGTATTTT.